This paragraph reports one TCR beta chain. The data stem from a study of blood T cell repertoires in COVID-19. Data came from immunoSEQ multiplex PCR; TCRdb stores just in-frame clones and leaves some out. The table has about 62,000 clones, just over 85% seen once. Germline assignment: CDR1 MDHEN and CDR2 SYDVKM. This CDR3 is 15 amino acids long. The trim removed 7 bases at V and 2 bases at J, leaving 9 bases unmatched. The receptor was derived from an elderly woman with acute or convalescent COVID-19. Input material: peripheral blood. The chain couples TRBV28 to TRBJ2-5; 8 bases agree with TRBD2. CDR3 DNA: TGTGCCAGCATGTCCAGCGGGGGAGGACAAGAGACCCAGTACTTC. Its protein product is CASMSSGGGQETQYF.